These 30 T cell receptor beta chains originate from one sample sequenced in a study of blood T cell repertoires in COVID-19. Method: immunoSEQ multiplex PCR; TCRdb's copy keeps in-frame clones and lacks some. This repertoire shows 140,000 to 150,000 clones, about four fifths found once; its top ten account for 3.5%. The sequenced sample was peripheral blood. Every receptor here comes from a man between 65 and 85 years old who had recovered from COVID-19.

The V call is TRBV29-1, the J call TRBJ2-1, with a tentative D call TRBD2 (5 bases). This CDR3 is 14 amino acids long. V was trimmed by 1 base and J by 4 bases, leaving 11 bases between them. Germline V gene lookup returns CDR1 SQVTM and CDR2 ANQGSEA. CDR3 region: CSVEGLAEYNEQFF. As DNA, the CDR3 is TGCAGCGTTGAAGGTCTAGCAGAATACAATGAGCAGTTCTTC.

This clone was detected a few times. This chain connects TRBV6-5 to TRBJ1-1; D ambiguous. V dropped 4 bases and J dropped 2 bases, with 8 bases sitting between them. The CDR3 has 13 residues. CDR1 is MNHEY and CDR2 is SVGAGI in the germline V gene. CDR3 loop: CASSSAGNTEAFF. The CDR3 DNA reads as TGTGCCAGCAGTTCGGCAGGAAACACTGAAGCTTTCTTT.

This chain uses TRBV5-8 with TRBJ2-5; 7 positions match TRBD2. V gave up 10 bases and J gave up 10 bases; unmatched junction bases: 10. Germline V gives CDR1 SGHTS, CDR2 YDEGEE. This CDR3 contains 11 residues. The DNA for the CDR3 is TGTGCCGGAACTAGCGCCAGGGTCCAGTACTTC. The encoded protein is CAGTSARVQYF. Based on the CDR3 plus reference TRBV5-8 and TRBJ2-5, the full variable domain is EAGVTQSPTHLIKTRGQQATLRCSPISGHTSVYWYQQALGLGLQFLLWYDEGEERNRGNFPPRFSGRQFPNYSSELNVNALELEDSALYLCAGTSARVQYFGPGTRLLVL.

The CDR3 protein is CASSLTGGSSYEQYF. CDR3 in DNA: TGCGCCAGCAGCTTGACGGGAGGATCCTCCTACGAGCAGTACTTC. The chain links TRBV5-1 to TRBJ2-7; 7 nucleotides align to TRBD2. V trimming: 1 base; J trimming: 0 bases; junction bases outside the gene matches: 4. Germline CDR1 reads SGHRS; CDR2 reads YFSETQ. This CDR3 region has 15 residues.

This clone was observed a few times. The chain combines TRBV4-2 with TRBJ2-1, with D unclear. Germline CDR1 is LGHNA and CDR2 is YNFKEQ. The CDR3 spans 12 residues. Trimming pared 4 bases from V and 8 bases from J, leaving 9 bases between. The CDR3 region is CASSPRQDEQFF. As DNA, the CDR3 is TGTGCCAGCAGCCCCCGTCAGGATGAGCAGTTCTTC.

The rearrangement links TRBV24-1 to TRBJ2-5, with 12 bases fitting TRBD2. CDR1 is KGHDR and CDR2 is SFDVKD in the germline V gene. V was pared by 4 bases and J by 5 bases, with 4 bases of the junction left unmatched. The CDR3 spans 15 residues. CDR3 coding DNA: TGTGCCACCAGTGACCCTACTAGCGGGAGGGAGACCCAGTACTTC. Amino acids: CATSDPTSGRETQYF.

The chain recombines TRBV12-3 or TRBV12-4 with TRBJ2-5; D call uncertain. The CDR3 covers 9 residues. V was shortened by 8 bases and J by 5 bases, with 3 bases between the two germline ends. The CDR3 DNA is TGTGCCAGCCTCGAGACCCAGTACTTC. It yields the protein CASLETQYF.

V usage is TRBV7-7 and J usage is TRBJ2-5; 12 nucleotides agree with TRBD1. The CDR3 contains 20 residues. Germline CDR1 and CDR2: SSHAT and FNYEAQ (reference sequence). Germline trimming cut 3 bases from V and 5 bases from J; bases unmatched to any gene: 19. The chain's CDR3 is CASSLSPGTGGILTGETQYF. CDR3 DNA sequence: TGTGCCAGCAGCTTGTCCCCCGGGACAGGGGGCATCCTCACGGGGGAGACCCAGTACTTC.

CDR3 residues: CAWTPYGVREQYF. For the CDR3, the DNA is TGTGCCTGGACCCCCTACGGGGTGCGCGAGCAGTACTTC. This rearrangement joins TRBV30 to TRBJ2-7; D is possibly TRBD2 (5 bases). There are 13 residues in the CDR3. V lost 4 bases and J lost 6, with 16 bases in between. Per germline, CDR1 GTSNPN and CDR2 SVGIG (reference sequence). Using reference TRBV30 and TRBJ2-7 for the parts outside the CDR3, the full variable domain is SQTIHQWPATLVQPVGSPLSLECTVEGTSNPNLYWYRQAAGRGLQLLFYSVGIGQISSEVPQNLSASRPQDRQFILSSKKLLLSDSGFYLCAWTPYGVREQYFGPGTRLTVT.

This rearrangement joins TRBV10-1 to TRBJ1-1, with 9 nucleotides matching TRBD1. Germline V lookup: CDR1 WNHNN, CDR2 SYGVQD (reference sequence). V shed 4 bases, J shed 0 bases, and the junction held 3 bases outside the gene matches. CDR3 length equals 15 residues. The CDR3 nucleotides are TGCGCCAGCAGTGGGGGACAGGGACTGAACACTGAAGCTTTCTTT. Amino acid sequence: CASSGGQGLNTEAFF.

V is TRBV5-1 and J is TRBJ1-4, with a possible D match to TRBD1 (5 bases). The CDR3 totals 14 residues. Germline V gene data show CDR1 as SGHRS and CDR2 as YFSETQ. V was trimmed by 2 bases and J by 6 bases, leaving 11 bases between them. The CDR3 is CASSFGTLYEKLFF. In nucleotides, the CDR3 is TGCGCCAGCAGCTTCGGGACTCTGTATGAAAAACTGTTTTTT.

The chain combines TRBV6-5 with TRBJ2-3, with no clear D. V gave up 10 bases and J gave up 4 bases, with 6 bases separating them. The CDR3 loop spans 10 amino acids. CDR1 and CDR2 from the germline V gene are MNHEY and SVGAGI. The CDR3, as DNA: TGTGCCACTACGGCAGATACGCAGTATTTT. This codes for CATTADTQYF.

This clone was observed a few times. The chain recombines TRBV7-7 with TRBJ2-7, with TRBD2 matching over 10 bases. The V segment lost 2 bases and the J segment 7 bases; nucleotides outside the gene matches: 8. The length of the CDR3 is 15 residues. Germline CDR1 and CDR2: SSHAT and FNYEAQ (reference sequence). The DNA for the CDR3 is TGTGCCAGCAGCTTAAGCCTAGCGGGAGTAGGTGAGCAGTACTTC. Translation: CASSLSLAGVGEQYF.

This clone was seen a handful of times. This chain uses TRBV11-3 with TRBJ2-1; D is perhaps TRBD1 (6 bases). Trimming shortened V by 4 bases and J by 5 bases, and 9 bases separated the two germline ends. The CDR3 has 13 amino acids. Looked up from germline, CDR1 is SGHNT and CDR2 is YENEEA. The CDR3 DNA is TGTGCCAGCAGCTCGGGACAACACAATGAGCAGTTCTTC. Translating gives CASSSGQHNEQFF.

This chain uses TRBV27 with TRBJ2-6; D might be TRBD1 (7 bases). CDR1 and CDR2 (germline): MNHEY, SMNVEV (reference sequence). The V end was cut by 3 bases, the J end by 0 bases, with 21 bases between. The CDR3 runs 20 residues. CDR3 in amino acids: CASSFGGGASYGSGANVLTF. The CDR3 DNA sequence: TGTGCCAGCAGTTTCGGAGGGGGCGCCTCCTATGGCTCTGGGGCCAACGTCCTGACTTTC.

A note on this clone: The sample contains more than one DNA sequence encoding this CDR3. The rearrangement links TRBV9 to TRBJ2-5, with D perhaps matching TRBD2 (6 bases). Germline lookup yields CDR1 SGDLS and CDR2 YYNGEE. The germline V and J ends were trimmed by 0 bases and 5 bases, with 11 bases remaining between them. This CDR3 is 14 amino acids long. In nucleotides, the CDR3 is TGTGCCAGCAGCGTAGCGGGAGAAGTGGAGACCCAGTACTTC. It translates to CASSVAGEVETQYF.

J is TRBJ1-1 and V is TRBV5-1; 9 positions agree with TRBD1. The junction had 9 bases not matched to a gene; V was cut back by 4 bases and J by 11 bases. Germline V gene lookup returns CDR1 SGHRS and CDR2 YFSETQ. The CDR3 spans 13 residues. CDR3 loop: CASSQGQGVNAFF. CDR3 in DNA: TGCGCCAGCAGCCAGGGACAGGGCGTAAACGCTTTCTTT. Complete variable domain (other parts from reference TRBV5-1 and TRBJ1-1): KAGVTQTPRYLIKTRGQQVTLSCSPISGHRSVSWYQQTPGQGLQFLFEYFSETQRNKGNFPGRFSGRQFSNSRSEMNVSTLELGDSALYLCASSQGQGVNAFFGQGTRLTVV.

A single count supports this clone. The J gene is TRBJ2-5, the V gene TRBV19; 9 bases are a match to TRBD1. V lost 3 bases to trimming and J lost 5 bases; unmatched junction nucleotides: 10. The CDR3 length is 16 residues. Germline assignment: CDR1 LNHDA and CDR2 SQIVND (reference sequence). CDR3 residues: CASSMGTGYLEETQYF. The CDR3 bases are TGTGCCAGTAGTATGGGGACAGGGTACTTGGAGGAGACCCAGTACTTC.

The J gene is TRBJ1-3, the V gene TRBV6-6; unclear D gene. Germline loops: CDR1 MNHNY, CDR2 SVGAGI (reference sequence). The CDR3 totals 16 residues. Trimming removed 2 bases at V and 0 bases at J, with 11 bases between. The CDR3 loop reads CASSYGSGSSGNTIYF. CDR3 DNA sequence: TGTGCCAGCAGTTACGGGAGCGGGAGCTCTGGAAACACCATATATTTT.

This rearrangement joins TRBV29-1 to TRBJ2-1, with 7 bases identical to TRBD2. J lost 4 bases, V lost 3 bases, and 9 bases had no gene match. CDR1 SQVTM and CDR2 ANQGSEA come from the germline V gene. There are 15 residues in the CDR3. The CDR3 loop reads CSVDSARERYNEQFF. The CDR3 coding sequence is TGCAGCGTTGACAGTGCGCGGGAGAGGTACAATGAGCAGTTCTTC.

The V and J genes are TRBV7-9 and TRBJ2-5; 10 nucleotides line up with TRBD1. V shed 3 bases and J 5 bases; nucleotides not matched to a gene: 9. The CDR3 consists of 16 residues. Germline V CDR1 and CDR2: SEHNR, FQNEAQ (reference sequence). The CDR3, as DNA: TGTGCCAGCAGCTTCTTGTGGACAGGGGGGAAGGAGACCCAGTACTTC. It yields the protein CASSFLWTGGKETQYF.

Here the CDR3 reads CASSSGTGGGNEQFF. The CDR3 DNA is TGCGCCAGCAGCTCTGGGACAGGGGGCGGGAATGAGCAGTTCTTC. The genes are TRBV5-1 and TRBJ2-1, with 12 bases identical to TRBD1. Germline trimming cut 3 bases from V and 7 bases from J; bases unmatched to any gene: 5. Germline values: CDR1 SGHRS, CDR2 YFSETQ. This CDR3 spans 15 amino acids. The variable domain in full, with the rest retrieved from reference TRBV5-1 and TRBJ2-1, is KAGVTQTPRYLIKTRGQQVTLSCSPISGHRSVSWYQQTPGQGLQFLFEYFSETQRNKGNFPGRFSGRQFSNSRSEMNVSTLELGDSALYLCASSSGTGGGNEQFFGPGTRLTVL.

This clone was counted a few times. The chain recombines TRBV30 with TRBJ1-5; 8 bases match TRBD1. The CDR3 has 14 residues. Germline-derived CDR1 and CDR2 are GTSNPN and SVGIG (reference sequence). V lost 3 bases, J lost 3 bases, and 4 bases stayed unmatched. CDR3 amino acids: CAWSGTGTNQPQHF. The CDR3 nucleotides read TGTGCCTGGAGCGGGACAGGTACCAATCAGCCCCAGCATTTT.

This chain joins TRBV5-4 and TRBJ2-7, with 11 positions matching TRBD2. With 2 bases clipped from V and 7 bases from J, the junction kept 8 bases outside the gene matches. Germline CDR1 is SGHNT and CDR2 is YYREEE (reference sequence). CDR3 length: 15 residues. CDR3 bases: TGTGCCAGCAGCTTCAGTACTAGCGGGAGTTGGGAGCAGTACTTC. Translating it yields CASSFSTSGSWEQYF.

Regarding this clone: Other nucleotide sequences from this sample produce the same CDR3. This chain joins TRBV5-1 and TRBJ2-1, with a possible D match to TRBD2 (5 bases). The CDR3 contains 15 residues. The V gene's germline CDR1 is SGHRS and CDR2 YFSETQ. Trimming took off 1 base at V and 1 base at J, with 9 bases between the two ends. The CDR3 reads CASSLTSSSYNEQFF. CDR3 DNA: TGCGCCAGCAGCTTGACTAGTAGTTCCTACAATGAGCAGTTCTTC.

The gene calls are TRBV29-1 and TRBJ1-1; a possible D gene is TRBD1 (5 bases). The CDR3 consists of 13 residues. Germline V gene sequence: CDR1 SQVTM, CDR2 ANQGSEA. This chain's CDR3 is CSGTTRLSTEAFF. DNA for the CDR3: TGCAGTGGGACTACACGGCTGAGCACTGAAGCTTTCTTT.

The J gene is TRBJ1-2, the V gene TRBV11-2; D is ambiguous. Trimming pared 1 base from V and 0 bases from J, leaving 9 bases between. Looked up from germline, CDR1 is SGHAT and CDR2 is FQNNGV. The CDR3 is made up of 15 amino acids. The CDR3: CASSLGASANYGYTF. As DNA, the CDR3 is TGTGCCAGCAGCTTAGGGGCTTCAGCTAACTATGGCTACACCTTC.

The CDR3 DNA is TGTGCCAGCAGCTCGACAGGGGGCCTCAATGAGCAGTTCTTC. Translation: CASSSTGGLNEQFF. This chain uses TRBV7-3 with TRBJ2-1; 10 bases are shared with TRBD1. Germline CDR1 and CDR2: SGHTA and FQGTGA. The trim removed 4 bases at V and 6 bases at J, leaving 3 bases unmatched. The CDR3 is made up of 14 amino acids.

This rearrangement joins TRBV5-1 to TRBJ2-7, with TRBD2 as a possible D gene (6 bases). V was clipped by 3 bases and J by 7 bases, with 14 bases between them. The CDR3 totals 13 residues. Per the germline V gene, CDR1 is SGHRS and CDR2 is YFSETQ. DNA for the CDR3: TGCGCCAGCAGCTCGGGGAGGAAGGGGGAGCAGTACTTC. Encoded protein: CASSSGRKGEQYF.

The chain combines TRBV3-1 (or the pseudogene TRBV3-2) with TRBJ2-2; TRBD1 agrees at 7 bases. This CDR3 contains 15 residues. Unmatched junction bases numbered 5, after V lost 4 bases and J lost 3 bases. Looked up from germline, CDR1 is LGHDT and CDR2 is YNNKEL (reference sequence). The CDR3 is CASSLRDRDTGELFF. The CDR3 nucleotides are TGTGCCAGCAGCCTACGGGACAGAGACACCGGGGAGCTGTTTTTT.